Listed here is a single T cell receptor (beta chain). Vbeta (60) and Jbeta (13) primers were used in the PCR. Data came from immunoSEQ multiplex PCR; TCRdb stores just in-frame clones and leaves some out. The table includes about 60,000 clones, 70% to 85% detected once. Germline V gene lookup returns CDR1 MNHNY and CDR2 SVGAGI (reference sequence). V shed 4 bases and J 3 bases; nucleotides not matched to a gene: 3. The CDR3 is 15 amino acids. The data derive from a study of cytomegalovirus exposure and HLA in healthy donors. The chain carries TRBV6-6 and TRBJ2-1; 10 bases map to TRBD2. The receptor comes from a man younger than 40 in good health and CMV-seronegative. The sample taken for sequencing was PBMCs. The DNA for the CDR3 is TGTGCCAGCAGTTCACTAGCGGGGAACTACAATGAGCAGTTCTTC. It translates to CASSSLAGNYNEQFF.